The rows below give T cell receptor beta chains drawn from one sample of a study of blood T cell repertoires in COVID-19. Assay used: immunoSEQ multiplex PCR; TCRdb lists only in-frame clones, some missing. The repertoire consists of tens of thousands of clones, with approximately 87% occurring once and the leading ten covering around 12%. The source material was peripheral blood. These receptors all come from a human donor in a cohort sampled during active COVID-19. Both conserved end residues are part of each CDR3. The D gene is left open where the match is weak. Size is omitted from some rows. Given values are once, few, many or a class for expanded clones.

cdr3_nt: TGTGCCAGCAGTCCTTCGACAGGGTCGACTCATACACTGTTTTTT; cdr3_aa: CASSPSTGSTHTLFF; v_call: TRBV28; d_call: TRBD1; j_call: TRBJ1-4; clone_size: -
cdr3_nt: TGTGCCAGCAGTTACTACGTTCGGGACAGGGGGCTTAAGGAGCAGTACTTC; cdr3_aa: CASSYYVRDRGLKEQYF; v_call: TRBV6-2/TRBV6-3; d_call: TRBD1; j_call: TRBJ2-7; clone_size: -
cdr3_nt: TGTGCCACCAGCAGAGAAATCTCCACCGGGGAGACCCAGTACTTC; cdr3_aa: CATSREISTGETQYF; v_call: TRBV15; d_call: -; j_call: TRBJ2-5; clone_size: -
cdr3_nt: TGTGCCAGCAGCCCCGGTAGTCCGGGGCCCCAGCATTTT; cdr3_aa: CASSPGSPGPQHF; v_call: TRBV28; d_call: -; j_call: TRBJ1-5; clone_size: -
cdr3_nt: TGTGCCAGCAGCTTCGCCGGACAGGGGATCACAGATACGCAGTATTTT; cdr3_aa: CASSFAGQGITDTQYF; v_call: TRBV5-6; d_call: TRBD1; j_call: TRBJ2-3; clone_size: -
cdr3_nt: TGTGCCAGTAGGCTAGCGGGGGGGCCGGATACGCAGTATTTT; cdr3_aa: CASRLAGGPDTQYF; v_call: TRBV19; d_call: TRBD2; j_call: TRBJ2-3; clone_size: -
cdr3_nt: TGTGCCAGCAGCACGGGGGCAGACAGGGGCCGGGAAAAACTGTTTTTT; cdr3_aa: CASSTGADRGREKLFF; v_call: TRBV7-9; d_call: TRBD1; j_call: TRBJ1-4; clone_size: -
cdr3_nt: TGTGCCAGCAGCTTAGGTACAGGGCGACGTGACTATGGCTACACCTTC; cdr3_aa: CASSLGTGRRDYGYTF; v_call: TRBV11-2; d_call: -; j_call: TRBJ1-2; clone_size: -
cdr3_nt: TGCGCCAGCAGTCGGGACAGCGCCGTTGGAAACACCATATATTTT; cdr3_aa: CASSRDSAVGNTIYF; v_call: TRBV5-1; d_call: TRBD1; j_call: TRBJ1-3; clone_size: once
cdr3_nt: TGCAGTGCTAGTGGCGGGGTCTACGAGCAGTACTTC; cdr3_aa: CSASGGVYEQYF; v_call: TRBV20-1; d_call: -; j_call: TRBJ2-7; clone_size: -
cdr3_nt: TGTGCCAGCAGCGACGGGGGGGCCAACACCGGGGAGCTGTTTTTT; cdr3_aa: CASSDGGANTGELFF; v_call: TRBV7-9; d_call: TRBD2; j_call: TRBJ2-2; clone_size: -
cdr3_nt: TGTGCCAGCAGCCAGTACTCCGGGGAAAAACTGTTTTTT; cdr3_aa: CASSQYSGEKLFF; v_call: TRBV7-9; d_call: -; j_call: TRBJ1-4; clone_size: -
cdr3_nt: TGTGCCAGCAGACCGAACCCGGGACAGGGGGCGCACAATGAGCAGTTCTTC; cdr3_aa: CASRPNPGQGAHNEQFF; v_call: TRBV13; d_call: TRBD1; j_call: TRBJ2-1; clone_size: once
cdr3_nt: TGTGCCAGCAGATTGGACAGCCTCAATCAGCCCCAGCATTTT; cdr3_aa: CASRLDSLNQPQHF; v_call: TRBV2; d_call: -; j_call: TRBJ1-5; clone_size: -
cdr3_nt: TGCGCCAGCAGCTGGGGGGGCCTCGAAGCCAATTCACCCCTCCACTTT; cdr3_aa: CASSWGGLEANSPLHF; v_call: TRBV5-1; d_call: -; j_call: TRBJ1-6; clone_size: -
cdr3_nt: TGTGCCAGCAGCCAACGGACAGGGGAAGGCTACACCTTC; cdr3_aa: CASSQRTGEGYTF; v_call: TRBV3-1/TRBV3-2; d_call: TRBD1; j_call: TRBJ1-2; clone_size: once
cdr3_nt: TGTGCCAGCAGCTTAGCTGAAGCAGGGTGGTATGGCTACACCTTC; cdr3_aa: CASSLAEAGWYGYTF; v_call: TRBV7-9; d_call: -; j_call: TRBJ1-2; clone_size: -
cdr3_nt: TGTGCCAGTACCTCAAACCTCGGGGACAGGGGGATATCTTATGGCTACACCTTC; cdr3_aa: CASTSNLGDRGISYGYTF; v_call: TRBV19; d_call: TRBD1; j_call: TRBJ1-2; clone_size: -
cdr3_nt: TGTGCCAGCAGTCAGGGGGTAGGCAGGGGAGCTGAAAAACTGTTTTTT; cdr3_aa: CASSQGVGRGAEKLFF; v_call: TRBV28; d_call: TRBD1; j_call: TRBJ1-4; clone_size: -
cdr3_nt: TGTGCCAGCAGTGCAGAGAACACTGAAGCTTTCTTT; cdr3_aa: CASSAENTEAFF; v_call: TRBV2; d_call: -; j_call: TRBJ1-1; clone_size: -
cdr3_nt: TGCGCCAGCAGCTTGGGTGAGAGCTCCTATAATTCACCCCTCCACTTT; cdr3_aa: CASSLGESSYNSPLHF; v_call: TRBV5-1; d_call: -; j_call: TRBJ1-6; clone_size: -
cdr3_nt: TGCAGCTCCCTCGGGGTCCTTGAAGCTTTCTTT; cdr3_aa: CSSLGVLEAFF; v_call: TRBV29-1; d_call: -; j_call: TRBJ1-1; clone_size: few
cdr3_nt: TGTGCCAGCAGCTTAGCGCGTTGGCCTCCTAGCTCCTACAATGAGCAGTTCTTC; cdr3_aa: CASSLARWPPSSYNEQFF; v_call: TRBV7-8; d_call: -; j_call: TRBJ2-1; clone_size: -
cdr3_nt: TGTGCCAGCAGCTTGGACAGGGGGCTAGACGGTTCACCCCTCCACTTT; cdr3_aa: CASSLDRGLDGSPLHF; v_call: TRBV5-4; d_call: TRBD1; j_call: TRBJ1-6; clone_size: -
cdr3_nt: TGTGCCAGCAGCGTATACGGGGGGAATCAGCCCCAGCATTTT; cdr3_aa: CASSVYGGNQPQHF; v_call: TRBV9; d_call: -; j_call: TRBJ1-5; clone_size: -
cdr3_nt: TGTGCCAGCAGTTCCCGGACTAGTTGGACCGGGGAGCTGTTTTTT; cdr3_aa: CASSSRTSWTGELFF; v_call: TRBV27; d_call: TRBD2; j_call: TRBJ2-2; clone_size: -
cdr3_nt: TGCGCCAGCAGCACCGACAGATCTTCCTACGAGCAGTACTTC; cdr3_aa: CASSTDRSSYEQYF; v_call: TRBV5-1; d_call: -; j_call: TRBJ2-7; clone_size: -
cdr3_nt: TGTGCCAGCTCGGACAGTAACTATGGCTACACCTTC; cdr3_aa: CASSDSNYGYTF; v_call: TRBV6-6; d_call: -; j_call: TRBJ1-2; clone_size: -
cdr3_nt: TGTGCCAGCAGCAACCTACTAGCGGGGAGTTCCACAGATACGCAGTATTTT; cdr3_aa: CASSNLLAGSSTDTQYF; v_call: TRBV27; d_call: TRBD2; j_call: TRBJ2-3; clone_size: -
cdr3_nt: TGTGCCAGCAGCTATCACCCCGGCAGGGGAGAGTACGAGCAGTACTTC; cdr3_aa: CASSYHPGRGEYEQYF; v_call: TRBV7-9; d_call: -; j_call: TRBJ2-7; clone_size: -
cdr3_nt: TGTGCCTGGGGGACAGGGGGTCGCGCCGGAGGCTACACCTTC; cdr3_aa: CAWGTGGRAGGYTF; v_call: TRBV30; d_call: TRBD1; j_call: TRBJ1-2; clone_size: -
cdr3_nt: TGTGCCAGCAGCTGGGGGGTTGGGGCAAGCACAGATACGCAGTATTTT; cdr3_aa: CASSWGVGASTDTQYF; v_call: TRBV5-4; d_call: -; j_call: TRBJ2-3; clone_size: once
cdr3_nt: TGCGCCAGCAGCCCCTATAACTCCTACGAGCAGTACTTC; cdr3_aa: CASSPYNSYEQYF; v_call: TRBV5-1; d_call: -; j_call: TRBJ2-7; clone_size: -
cdr3_nt: TGTGCCAGCAGCCAAGATGCGACAGGTTCCTACGAGCAGTACTTC; cdr3_aa: CASSQDATGSYEQYF; v_call: TRBV3-1/TRBV3-2; d_call: -; j_call: TRBJ2-7; clone_size: -
cdr3_nt: TGTGCCAGCAGTTTCGGTGACACGTACGAGCAGTACTTC; cdr3_aa: CASSFGDTYEQYF; v_call: TRBV27; d_call: -; j_call: TRBJ2-7; clone_size: -
cdr3_nt: TGTGCCAGCAGCGGCAGGACAGGGCTATCGAGATATGGCTACACCTTC; cdr3_aa: CASSGRTGLSRYGYTF; v_call: TRBV5-6; d_call: TRBD1; j_call: TRBJ1-2; clone_size: -
cdr3_nt: TGCGCCAGCAGCCCCCTAGGACAGGGTGGCACAGATACGCAGTATTTT; cdr3_aa: CASSPLGQGGTDTQYF; v_call: TRBV4-1; d_call: TRBD1; j_call: TRBJ2-3; clone_size: -
cdr3_nt: TGTGCCAGCAGCCTACGGACAGGGCACTACAATGAGCAGTTCTTC; cdr3_aa: CASSLRTGHYNEQFF; v_call: TRBV7-2; d_call: TRBD1; j_call: TRBJ2-1; clone_size: -
cdr3_nt: TGTGCCAGTAGTATGCAGGGAGGTCCCTATGGCTACACCTTC; cdr3_aa: CASSMQGGPYGYTF; v_call: TRBV19; d_call: -; j_call: TRBJ1-2; clone_size: -
cdr3_nt: TGTGCCAGCAGTTCGCCGGGCGGGGAGCTGTTTTTT; cdr3_aa: CASSSPGGELFF; v_call: TRBV6-6; d_call: -; j_call: TRBJ2-2; clone_size: -
cdr3_nt: TGTGCCAGTAGTATAGTAGGAGGGAATAGCAATCAGCCCCAGCATTTT; cdr3_aa: CASSIVGGNSNQPQHF; v_call: TRBV19; d_call: -; j_call: TRBJ1-5; clone_size: -
cdr3_nt: TGTGCCAGCAGTTCCTCTTCCCAGGATAATTCACCCCTCCACTTT; cdr3_aa: CASSSSSQDNSPLHF; v_call: TRBV6-6; d_call: -; j_call: TRBJ1-6; clone_size: few
cdr3_nt: TGTGCCAGCAGCTTAGGAGGGTCTTCACCCCTCCACTTT; cdr3_aa: CASSLGGSSPLHF; v_call: TRBV7-9; d_call: -; j_call: TRBJ1-6; clone_size: -
cdr3_nt: TGTGCCAGCAGCTTGGGGACAGGGGTTGAAAAACTGTTTTTT; cdr3_aa: CASSLGTGVEKLFF; v_call: TRBV7-2; d_call: TRBD1; j_call: TRBJ1-4; clone_size: -
cdr3_nt: TGTGCCACCAGTGAAACTGGGGGAGGCGAAAAACTGTTTTTT; cdr3_aa: CATSETGGGEKLFF; v_call: TRBV24-1; d_call: -; j_call: TRBJ1-4; clone_size: -